These 15 T cell receptor beta chains were sequenced from one sample in a study of blood T cell repertoires in COVID-19. Only in-frame clones appear in the TCRdb table, and some are missing; sequencing was by immunoSEQ multiplex PCR. Among about 150,000 clones listed, around 82% were seen once. The source material was peripheral blood. Every receptor here comes from a human donor in a cohort sampled during active COVID-19.

In its sample, this clone ranks as large. J is TRBJ2-4 and V is TRBV6-5; tentatively, D is TRBD1 (6 bases). Trimming took 6 bases from V and 9 from J, leaving 18 bases between them. The CDR3 covers 14 residues. CDR1 and CDR2 (germline): MNHEY, SVGAGI. DNA of the CDR3: TGTGCCAGCAGACCCGGACAGTCCCTGGGCATTCAGTACTTC. Encoded protein: CASRPGQSLGIQYF.

This chain joins TRBV3-1 (or the pseudogene TRBV3-2) and TRBJ2-2; tentative D call: TRBD2 (7 bases). The CDR3 has 16 amino acids. V lost 0 bases to trimming and J lost 6 bases, with 14 bases between them. Germline lookup yields CDR1 LGHDT and CDR2 YNNKEL (reference sequence). The DNA of the CDR3 is TGTGCCAGCAGCCAAGAACGGGGGGCGGGCCCCGGGGAGCTGTTTTTT. It specifies CASSQERGAGPGELFF.

This sequence joins TRBV18 and TRBJ1-2; D gene uncertain. The V end lost 6 bases, the J end lost 2 bases, and 10 bases lay between the germline ends. The CDR3 is 13 residues long. The germline gives CDR1 KGHSH, CDR2 LQKENI. CDR3 bases: TGTGCCAGCTCTCCCAACGAGAACTATGGCTACACCTTC. This encodes CASSPNENYGYTF.

This clone was observed once. The rearrangement uses TRBV7-2 and TRBJ1-2, with D possibly TRBD1 on 6 matching bases. V lost 6 bases and J 2 bases, leaving 10 bases between the germline ends. The CDR3 loop spans 13 amino acids. Germline V lookup: CDR1 SGHTA, CDR2 FQGNSA. The CDR3 reads CASSVGQNYGYTF. The CDR3, as DNA: TGTGCCAGCAGTGTGGGACAAAACTATGGCTACACCTTC.

This clone was seen a few times. The rearrangement links TRBV5-1 to TRBJ2-7; TRBD1 matches 8 bases. From germline, CDR1 is SGHRS and CDR2 YFSETQ. Trimming at V came to 1 base and at J to 7 bases, leaving 4 bases not matched to a gene. The CDR3 is 13 residues long. CDR3 bases: TGCGCCAGCAGCTTGACCCGGGACAGGGAGCAGTACTTC. Translation gives CASSLTRDREQYF. The variable domain in full, completed from reference TRBV5-1 and TRBJ2-7, reads KAGVTQTPRYLIKTRGQQVTLSCSPISGHRSVSWYQQTPGQGLQFLFEYFSETQRNKGNFPGRFSGRQFSNSRSEMNVSTLELGDSALYLCASSLTRDREQYFGPGTRLTVT.

The chain is built from TRBV28 and TRBJ1-1; D is perhaps TRBD1 (6 bases). Germline V gene lookup returns CDR1 MDHEN and CDR2 SYDVKM. The CDR3 contains 16 residues. The V end was cut by 5 bases, the J end by 1 base, with 17 bases between. CDR3 protein: CASSPRTAWPNTEAFF. The DNA for the CDR3 is TGTGCCAGCAGTCCACGGACAGCTTGGCCGAACACTGAAGCTTTCTTT. Complete variable domain (other parts from reference TRBV28 and TRBJ1-1): DVKVTQSSRYLVKRTGEKVFLECVQDMDHENMFWYRQDPGLGLRLIYFSYDVKMKEKGDIPEGYSVSREKKERFSLILESASTNQTSMYLCASSPRTAWPNTEAFFGQGTRLTVV.

The table lists this clone with a count of one. The V call is TRBV19, the J call TRBJ1-1, with 7 bases identical to TRBD1. Germline CDR1 and CDR2: LNHDA and SQIVND (reference sequence). There are 14 residues in the CDR3. The V gene end was trimmed by 6 bases and the J gene end by 4 bases; junction bases not matched to a gene: 8. CDR3 in amino acids: CASSPRQGGTEAFF. In nucleotides, the CDR3 is TGTGCCAGTAGCCCCCGACAGGGCGGCACTGAAGCTTTCTTT.

The chain carries TRBV3-1 (or the pseudogene TRBV3-2) and TRBJ2-3, with D perhaps TRBD2 (5 bases). Germline values: CDR1 LGHDT, CDR2 YNNKEL (reference sequence). Trimming left V 1 base short and J 7 bases short, with 12 bases between. This CDR3 region has 14 residues. CDR3 protein: CASSQVGRGYTQYF. Here the CDR3 DNA reads TGTGCCAGCAGCCAAGTTGGCCGAGGGTATACGCAGTATTTT.

The gene calls are TRBV12-3 or TRBV12-4 and TRBJ1-2; no clear D gene. The V and J ends lost 1 base and 8 bases respectively, with 5 bases between them. CDR3 size: 11 residues. Here the CDR3 DNA reads TGTGCCAGCAGTTTAGGTATGGGCTACACCTTC. Its protein is CASSLGMGYTF.

The chain couples TRBV25-1 to TRBJ1-4; D call uncertain. The V end was cut by 4 bases, the J end by 5 bases, with 8 bases between. Germline lookup yields CDR1 MGHDK and CDR2 SYGVNS. The CDR3 contains 13 residues. This CDR3 reads CASSVRENEKLFF. CDR3 nucleotides: TGTGCCAGCAGTGTTCGGGAAAATGAAAAACTGTTTTTT.

CDR3 protein: CASSEGLRSPLHF. CDR3 bases: TGTGCCAGCAGCGAGGGGCTGCGATCACCCCTCCACTTT. The chain employs TRBV9 and TRBJ1-6, with TRBD1 as a possible D gene (5 bases). Trimming pared 3 bases from V and 10 bases from J, leaving 11 bases between. This CDR3 contains 13 residues. Germline-derived CDR1 and CDR2 are SGDLS and YYNGEE.

The chain couples TRBV6-2 or TRBV6-3 to TRBJ1-1; 7 bases are a match to TRBD1. V shed 5 bases, J shed 5 bases, and the junction held 8 bases outside the gene matches. The length of the CDR3 is 14 residues. Germline V gene data show CDR1 as MNHEY and CDR2 as SVGEGT. The CDR3 protein is CASSDRVLSTEAFF. For the CDR3, the DNA is TGTGCCAGCAGTGACAGGGTACTGTCAACTGAAGCTTTCTTT.

The chain employs TRBV2 and TRBJ2-2; D gene uncertain. V gave up 2 bases and J gave up 5 bases, with 6 bases separating them. Germline values: CDR1 SNHLY, CDR2 FYNNEI. The CDR3 runs to 13 residues. The CDR3 DNA sequence: TGTGCCAGCAGTGAACGCGCTACCGGGGAGCTGTTTTTT. It translates to CASSERATGELFF.

The rearrangement uses TRBV30 and TRBJ2-2, with TRBD2 identical over 7 bases. This CDR3 has 14 residues. The germline V gene has CDR1 GTSNPN and CDR2 SVGIG (reference sequence). V was pared by 0 bases and J by 3 bases, with 1 base of the junction left unmatched. The CDR3 bases are TGTGCCTGGAGTGTGCGGGAGTACACCGGGGAGCTGTTTTTT. Translation: CAWSVREYTGELFF.

The table lists this clone with a count of one. The chain employs TRBV3-1 (or the pseudogene TRBV3-2) and TRBJ1-1, with D perhaps matching TRBD1 (6 bases). CDR1 and CDR2 from the germline V gene are LGHDT and YNNKEL (reference sequence). The CDR3 has 12 residues. The V end lost 5 bases, the J end lost 6 bases, and 10 bases lay between the germline ends. CDR3 nucleotides: TGTGCCAGCAGCTGGGGACAAGCTGAAGCTTTCTTT. Amino acids: CASSWGQAEAFF.